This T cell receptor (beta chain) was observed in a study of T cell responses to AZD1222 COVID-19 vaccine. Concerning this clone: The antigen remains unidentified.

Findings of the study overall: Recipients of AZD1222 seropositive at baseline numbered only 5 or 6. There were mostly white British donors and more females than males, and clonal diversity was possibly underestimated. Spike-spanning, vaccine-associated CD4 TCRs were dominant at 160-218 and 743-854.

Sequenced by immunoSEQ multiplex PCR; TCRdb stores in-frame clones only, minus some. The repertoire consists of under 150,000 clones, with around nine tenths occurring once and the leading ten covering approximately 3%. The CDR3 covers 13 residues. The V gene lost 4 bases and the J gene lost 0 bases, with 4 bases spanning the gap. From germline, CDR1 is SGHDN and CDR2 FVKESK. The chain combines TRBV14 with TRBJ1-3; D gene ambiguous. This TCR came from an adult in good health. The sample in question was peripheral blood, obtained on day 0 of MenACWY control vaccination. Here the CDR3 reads CASSRGSGNTIYF. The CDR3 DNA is TGTGCCAGCAGCCGCGGCTCTGGAAACACCATATATTTT.